The 15 T cell receptor beta chains presented below share a single source sample, sequenced in a study of shared clonotypes between healthy human individuals. Produced via immunoSEQ multiplex PCR; TCRdb's table is partial and in-frame only. The sample includes roughly 1 million clones, 60% to 80% of them seen just once. The sample comprised memory CD4+ T cells sorted from blood. Subset reported: CD45RA-negative fraction. Receptors were obtained from a man between 18 and 29 years old in good health.

Turning to this clone: This sample includes further DNA sequences coding for the same CDR3. The V call is TRBV6-1, the J call TRBJ2-7, with D uncertain. CDR3 size: 13 residues. Trimming left V 0 bases short and J 3 bases short, with 6 bases between. CDR1 and CDR2 (germline): MNHNS, SASEGT. The CDR3 sequence is CASSEAASYEQYF. CDR3 nucleotide sequence: TGTGCCAGCAGTGAAGCGGCAAGCTACGAGCAGTACTTC.

The gene calls are TRBV30 and TRBJ1-3; 12 bases line up with TRBD1. The CDR3 loop spans 16 amino acids. The germline gives CDR1 GTSNPN, CDR2 SVGIG (reference sequence). With V trimmed by 2 bases and J by 2 bases, 4 bases remained unmatched. The CDR3 spells CAWSFRDRGPGNTIYF. In nucleotides, the CDR3 is TGTGCCTGGAGTTTCCGGGACAGGGGGCCTGGAAACACCATATATTTT.

The J gene is TRBJ2-5, the V gene TRBV6-5, with D tentatively TRBD2 (6 bases). Between the trimmed V and J ends, which lost 5 bases and 7 bases, there was a span of 20 bases. The length of the CDR3 is 15 residues. Germline values: CDR1 MNHEY, CDR2 SVGAGI. The CDR3 DNA sequence: TGTGCCAGCAGTCGCTCTCGGGGAGGCCTAGGGACCCAGTACTTC. Translating gives CASSRSRGGLGTQYF.

The chain recombines TRBV28 with TRBJ2-1; D is perhaps TRBD2 (5 bases). This CDR3 is built from 16 residues. Per germline, CDR1 MDHEN and CDR2 SYDVKM. Trimming shortened V by 3 bases and J by 10 bases, and 22 bases separated the two germline ends. The chain's CDR3 is CASSFLAATNSNEQFF. CDR3 nucleotide sequence: TGTGCCAGCAGTTTCCTCGCTGCGACTAACTCTAACGAGCAGTTCTTC. The entire variable domain, with the rest obtained from reference TRBV28 and TRBJ2-1, is as follows: DVKVTQSSRYLVKRTGEKVFLECVQDMDHENMFWYRQDPGLGLRLIYFSYDVKMKEKGDIPEGYSVSREKKERFSLILESASTNQTSMYLCASSFLAATNSNEQFFGPGTRLTVL.

This chain joins TRBV5-6 and TRBJ2-2, with 11 bases that match TRBD1. Germline V CDR1 and CDR2: SGHDT, YYEEEE. Unmatched junction bases numbered 5, after V lost 4 bases and J lost 6 bases. The length of the CDR3 is 15 residues. The CDR3 DNA reads TGTGCCAGCAGCCAGGACAGGGGGCGCGCCGGGGAGCTGTTTTTT. It translates to CASSQDRGRAGELFF. Combining the CDR3 with reference TRBV5-6 and TRBJ2-2 gives the whole variable domain DAGVTQSPTHLIKTRGQQVTLRCSPKSGHDTVSWYQQALGQGPQFIFQYYEEEERQRGNFPDRFSGHQFPNYSSELNVNALLLGDSALYLCASSQDRGRAGELFFGEGSRLTVL.

This clone has only one observation. The J gene is TRBJ2-1, the V gene TRBV7-2, with 15 bases matching TRBD2. In germline, CDR1 is SGHTA, CDR2 FQGNSA. This CDR3 has 19 amino acids. The junction had 9 bases not matched to a gene; V was cut back by 4 bases and J by 2 bases. CDR3 sequence: CASSSRGLAGGSAYNEQFF. The CDR3 nucleotides are TGTGCCAGCAGCTCGCGGGGACTAGCGGGAGGTAGCGCCTACAATGAGCAGTTCTTC.

The J gene is TRBJ1-5, the V gene TRBV2, with 8 nucleotides matching TRBD1. The ends lost 6 bases at V and 5 bases at J; junction bases unmatched: 6. From germline, CDR1 is SNHLY and CDR2 FYNNEI. CDR3 length: 14 residues. For the CDR3, the DNA is TGTGCCAGCAGGAACGACAGGGGAGATCAGCCCCAGCATTTT. Translating it yields CASRNDRGDQPQHF.

V gene TRBV28 combines with J gene TRBJ1-2; TRBD1 aligns across 9 bases. The CDR3 is made up of 13 amino acids. Losses at the gene ends were 7 bases for V and 3 bases for J; bases not matched to a gene: 3. In germline, CDR1 is MDHEN, CDR2 SYDVKM. CDR3 protein: CASKTGGDYGYTF. Here the CDR3 DNA reads TGTGCCAGCAAGACAGGGGGGGACTATGGCTACACCTTC.

V and J are TRBV27 and TRBJ2-5, with unresolved D. The CDR3 is 15 residues long. The V and J ends lost 6 bases and 4 bases respectively, with 18 bases between them. Germline-derived CDR1 and CDR2 are MNHEY and SMNVEV (reference sequence). CDR3 protein: CASRGNMSPGETQYF. The DNA for the CDR3 is TGTGCCAGCAGGGGGAATATGTCTCCGGGAGAGACCCAGTACTTC.

The chain combines TRBV11-2 with TRBJ2-1; perhaps TRBD1 as D (5 bases). The CDR3 sequence is 16 residues long. V lost 5 bases, J lost 9 bases, and 23 bases lay in between. The germline V gene encodes CDR1 SGHAT and CDR2 FQNNGV. The CDR3 region has the DNA TGTGCCAGCAGCGGTAGTAGGGGCGGCACAGAAAGTGAGCAGTTCTTC. Protein: CASSGSRGGTESEQFF. Based on the CDR3 plus reference TRBV11-2 and TRBJ2-1, the full variable domain is EAGVAQSPRYKIIEKRQSVAFWCNPISGHATLYWYQQILGQGPKLLIQFQNNGVVDDSQLPKDRFSAERLKGVDSTLKIQPAKLEDSAVYLCASSGSRGGTESEQFFGPGTRLTVL.

The chain combines TRBV28 with TRBJ1-5; D is unresolved. Germline lookup yields CDR1 MDHEN and CDR2 SYDVKM. With 8 bases removed from V and 1 base from J, the gap between germline ends came to 6 bases. The CDR3 runs to 12 residues. The CDR3: CASVDSNQPQHF. CDR3 nucleotide sequence: TGTGCCAGCGTCGACAGCAATCAGCCCCAGCATTTT.

This clone was counted between two and nine times. Other DNA variants within this sample encode the same CDR3. This chain connects TRBV5-1 to TRBJ2-5, with 14 bases fitting TRBD2. The germline V gene encodes CDR1 SGHRS and CDR2 YFSETQ. Losses at the gene ends were 0 bases for V and 5 bases for J; bases not matched to a gene: 3. The CDR3 is 16 residues long. The CDR3 here is CASSLAGLAGGETQYF. The CDR3 DNA is TGCGCCAGCAGCTTGGCCGGACTAGCGGGGGGTGAGACCCAGTACTTC. Supplemented by reference TRBV5-1 and TRBJ2-5, the full variable domain reads KAGVTQTPRYLIKTRGQQVTLSCSPISGHRSVSWYQQTPGQGLQFLFEYFSETQRNKGNFPGRFSGRQFSNSRSEMNVSTLELGDSALYLCASSLAGLAGGETQYFGPGTRLLVL.

The rearrangement uses TRBV7-9 and TRBJ1-5; 12 positions match TRBD1. Germline V CDR1 and CDR2: SEHNR, FQNEAQ (reference sequence). V was clipped by 4 bases and J by 4 bases; unmatched bases: 11. The CDR3 totals 18 residues. The CDR3 loop reads CASSYFRDRGRGNQPQHF. The CDR3 coding sequence is TGTGCCAGCAGCTATTTCCGGGACAGGGGGCGAGGGAATCAGCCCCAGCATTTT.

As regards this clone: Other DNA variants within this sample encode the same CDR3. The chain combines TRBV19 with TRBJ2-6, with D tentatively TRBD2 (6 bases). CDR3 length: 15 amino acids. Germline V CDR1 and CDR2: LNHDA, SQIVND (reference sequence). Trimming left V 8 bases short and J 0 bases short, with 11 bases between. CDR3 region: CASSGGSSGANVLTF. The CDR3 coding sequence is TGTGCCAGTTCTGGGGGGAGCTCTGGGGCCAACGTCCTGACTTTC.

The rearrangement uses TRBV11-2 and TRBJ2-7; 7 bases map to TRBD2. Germline values: CDR1 SGHAT, CDR2 FQNNGV. CDR3 length equals 15 residues. V lost 0 bases to trimming and J lost 5 bases; unmatched junction nucleotides: 7. The CDR3 coding sequence is TGTGCCAGCAGCTTAGAGGGGCGGGAGACGGACGAGCAGTACTTC. Its translation: CASSLEGRETDEQYF. Full variable domain (rest looked up from reference TRBV11-2 and TRBJ2-7): EAGVAQSPRYKIIEKRQSVAFWCNPISGHATLYWYQQILGQGPKLLIQFQNNGVVDDSQLPKDRFSAERLKGVDSTLKIQPAKLEDSAVYLCASSLEGRETDEQYFGPGTRLTVT.